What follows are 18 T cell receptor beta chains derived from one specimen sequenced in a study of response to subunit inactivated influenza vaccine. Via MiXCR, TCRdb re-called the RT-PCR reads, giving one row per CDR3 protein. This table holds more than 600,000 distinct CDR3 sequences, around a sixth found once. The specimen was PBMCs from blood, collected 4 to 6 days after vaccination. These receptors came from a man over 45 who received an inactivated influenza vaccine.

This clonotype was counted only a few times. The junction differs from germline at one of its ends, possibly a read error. As DNA, the CDR3 is TGCAGTGCTAGAGAAACCGGGACTAGCGGGGTTGGGGGGCGCTTC. Translating gives CSARETGTSGVGGRF. The rearrangement links TRBV20-1 to TRBJ2-1, with 13 bases identical to TRBD2. Germline CDR1 reads DFQATT; CDR2 reads SNEGSKA (reference sequence). This CDR3 region has 15 residues.

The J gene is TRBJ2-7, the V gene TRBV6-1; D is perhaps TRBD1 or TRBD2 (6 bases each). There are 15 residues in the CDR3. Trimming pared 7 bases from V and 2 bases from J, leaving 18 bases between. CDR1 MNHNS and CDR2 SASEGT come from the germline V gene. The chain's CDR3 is CASKSGAGSTYEQYF. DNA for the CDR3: TGTGCCAGCAAATCGGGGGCAGGGAGTACCTACGAGCAGTACTTC.

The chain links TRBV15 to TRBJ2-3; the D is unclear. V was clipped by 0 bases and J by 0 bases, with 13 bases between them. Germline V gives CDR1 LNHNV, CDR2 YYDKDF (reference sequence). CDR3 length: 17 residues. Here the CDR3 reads CATSRDARPSSTDTQYF. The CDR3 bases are TGTGCCACCAGCAGAGATGCCAGACCCTCAAGCACAGATACGCAGTATTTT.

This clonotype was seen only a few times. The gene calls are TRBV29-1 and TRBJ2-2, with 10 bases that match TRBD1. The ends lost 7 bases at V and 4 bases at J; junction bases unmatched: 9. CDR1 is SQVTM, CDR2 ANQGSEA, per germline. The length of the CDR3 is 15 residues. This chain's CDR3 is CSAGTGATPTGELFF. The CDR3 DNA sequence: TGCAGCGCCGGGACAGGGGCAACTCCCACCGGGGAGCTGTTTTTT.

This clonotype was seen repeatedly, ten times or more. DNA of the CDR3: TGTGCCAGCAACCAACCACACAGGGGAGGGGTTGAAAAACTGTTTTTT. This gives the protein CASNQPHRGGVEKLFF. This chain links TRBV6-1 with TRBJ1-4, with 7 bases matching TRBD1. J was trimmed by 7 bases and V by 7 bases; bases with no gene match: 15. Germline V gives CDR1 MNHNS, CDR2 SASEGT. The CDR3 is 16 residues long.

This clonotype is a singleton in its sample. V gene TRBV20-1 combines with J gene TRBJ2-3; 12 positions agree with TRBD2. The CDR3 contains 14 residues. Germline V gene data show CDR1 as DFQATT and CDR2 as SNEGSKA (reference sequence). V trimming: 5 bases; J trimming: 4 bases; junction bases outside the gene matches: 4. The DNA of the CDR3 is TGCAGTGCTCCACTAGCGGGGGGAGCAGATACGCAGTATTTT. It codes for CSAPLAGGADTQYF.

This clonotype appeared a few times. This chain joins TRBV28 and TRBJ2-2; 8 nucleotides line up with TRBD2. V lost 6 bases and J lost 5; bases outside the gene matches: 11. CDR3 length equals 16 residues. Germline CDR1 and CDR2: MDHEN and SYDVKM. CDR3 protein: CASSSLAGPGTGELFF. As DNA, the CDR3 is TGTGCCAGCAGCTCTCTAGCGGGCCCTGGTACCGGGGAGCTGTTTTTT.

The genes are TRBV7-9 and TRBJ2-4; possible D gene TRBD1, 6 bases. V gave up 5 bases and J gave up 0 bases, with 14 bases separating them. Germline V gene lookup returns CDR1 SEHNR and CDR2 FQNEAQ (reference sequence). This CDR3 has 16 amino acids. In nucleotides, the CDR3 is TGTGCCAGCAGCGGGATAGGGGGAACAGCCAAAAACATTCAGTACTTC. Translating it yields CASSGIGGTAKNIQYF.

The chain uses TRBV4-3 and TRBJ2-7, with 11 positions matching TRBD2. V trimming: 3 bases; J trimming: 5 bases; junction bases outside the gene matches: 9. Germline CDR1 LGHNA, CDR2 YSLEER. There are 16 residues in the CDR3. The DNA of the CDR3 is TGCGCCAGCAGCCATAGCGGGAGGGCCGTGTTCAACGAGCAGTACTTC. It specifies CASSHSGRAVFNEQYF.

The DNA for the CDR3 is TGCGCCAGCAGTGAACTTGGACACCTGAACACCGGGGAGCTGTTTTTT. This translates into CASSELGHLNTGELFF. The chain couples TRBV5-1 to TRBJ2-2; TRBD1 is a possible D gene (5 bases). From germline, CDR1 is SGHRS and CDR2 YFSETQ. CDR3 length: 16 amino acids. Between the trimmed V and J ends, which lost 5 bases and 1 base, there was a span of 15 bases.

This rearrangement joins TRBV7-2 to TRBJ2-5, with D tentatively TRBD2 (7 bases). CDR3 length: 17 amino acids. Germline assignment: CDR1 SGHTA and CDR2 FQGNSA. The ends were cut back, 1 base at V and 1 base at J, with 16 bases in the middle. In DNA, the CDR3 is TGTGCCAGCAGCTTAGTGGCGCGGGGGCAGCCCCAAGAGACCCAGTACTTC. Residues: CASSLVARGQPQETQYF.

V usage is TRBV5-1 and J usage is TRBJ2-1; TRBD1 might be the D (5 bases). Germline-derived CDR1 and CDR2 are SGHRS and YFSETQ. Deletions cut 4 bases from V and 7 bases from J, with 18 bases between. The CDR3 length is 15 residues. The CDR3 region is CASSPTGHLSNEQFF. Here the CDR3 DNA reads TGCGCCAGCAGCCCAACAGGACACCTTAGTAATGAGCAGTTCTTC.

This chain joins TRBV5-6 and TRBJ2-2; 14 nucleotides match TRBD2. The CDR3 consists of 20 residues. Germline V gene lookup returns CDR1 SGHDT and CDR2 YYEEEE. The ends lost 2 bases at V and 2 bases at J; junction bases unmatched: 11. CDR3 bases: TGTGCCAGCAGCTTAACTGAGGAGACTAGCGGGGGGGCCAACACCGGGGAGCTGTTTTTT. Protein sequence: CASSLTEETSGGANTGELFF. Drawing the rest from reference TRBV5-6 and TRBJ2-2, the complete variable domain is DAGVTQSPTHLIKTRGQQVTLRCSPKSGHDTVSWYQQALGQGPQFIFQYYEEEERQRGNFPDRFSGHQFPNYSSELNVNALLLGDSALYLCASSLTEETSGGANTGELFFGEGSRLTVL.

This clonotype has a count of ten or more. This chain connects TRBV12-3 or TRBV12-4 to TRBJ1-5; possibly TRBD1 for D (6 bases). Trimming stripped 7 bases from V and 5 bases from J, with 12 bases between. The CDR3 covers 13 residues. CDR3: CASTIGGDQPQHF. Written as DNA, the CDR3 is TGTGCCAGCACAATAGGGGGAGATCAGCCCCAGCATTTT.

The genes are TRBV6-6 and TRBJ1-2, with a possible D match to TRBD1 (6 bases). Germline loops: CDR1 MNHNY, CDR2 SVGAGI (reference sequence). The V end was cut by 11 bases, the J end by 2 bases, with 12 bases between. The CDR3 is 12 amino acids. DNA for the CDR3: TGTGCCTACTTAGACAGGAACTATGGCTACACCTTC. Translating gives CAYLDRNYGYTF.

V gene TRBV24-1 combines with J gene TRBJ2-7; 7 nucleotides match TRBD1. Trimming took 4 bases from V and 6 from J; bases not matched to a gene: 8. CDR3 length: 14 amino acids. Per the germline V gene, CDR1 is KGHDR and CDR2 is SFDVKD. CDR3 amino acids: CATSDIKTGLEQYF. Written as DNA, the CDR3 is TGTGCCACCAGTGACATAAAGACAGGGCTCGAGCAGTACTTC.

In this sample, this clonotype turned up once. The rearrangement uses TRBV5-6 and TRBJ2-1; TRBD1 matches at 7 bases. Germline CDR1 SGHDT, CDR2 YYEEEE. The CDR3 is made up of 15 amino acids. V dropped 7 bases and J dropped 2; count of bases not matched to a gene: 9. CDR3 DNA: TGTGCCAGCGACGCTTGGGGACAGACCTACAATGAGCAGTTCTTC. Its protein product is CASDAWGQTYNEQFF.

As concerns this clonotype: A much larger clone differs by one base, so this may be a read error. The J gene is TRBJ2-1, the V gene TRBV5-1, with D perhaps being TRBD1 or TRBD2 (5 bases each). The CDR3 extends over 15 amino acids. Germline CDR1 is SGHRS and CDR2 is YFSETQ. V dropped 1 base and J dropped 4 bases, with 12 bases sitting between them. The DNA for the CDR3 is TGCGCCAGCAGCTTGAGCGTGGGGGATTACAATGAGCAGTTCTTC. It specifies CASSLSVGDYNEQFF.